This TCR beta chain was found in a study of T cells after yellow fever vaccination. The CDR3 is 19 residues long. From germline, CDR1 is MDHEN and CDR2 SYDVKM. J lost 4 bases, V lost 5 bases, and 20 bases had no gene match. Study results and caveats: Some clonotypes were seen in both the CD4 and the CD8 compartments. These made up a small share and likely arose from convergent recombination. Although the secondary response was weaker, it peaked faster, at day 5 versus 15. Reappearance after the booster was observed for most primary-vaccination clones (96% CD4, around 90% CD8).

With respect to this clonotype: Its specificity is unknown.

The 5'RACE template-switching step produced TCR cDNA and added a universal primer site and UMIs. MiXCR was run by TCRdb on the 5' RACE reads, yielding one entry per CDR3 protein. The profile shows approximately 340,000 distinct CDR3 sequences, 8.5% to 10% of them singletons. The specimen was PBMCs, collected on the day of the first yellow fever vaccination. The rearrangement joins TRBV28 to TRBJ2-3; TRBD1 aligns across 8 bases. This sequence originates from a man younger than 35 who received the YFV17D yellow fever vaccine. Written as DNA, the CDR3 is TGTGCCAGCAGTCCTAGAGTGATTAGGACAGGGAGTGACCCAGATACGCAGTATTTT. It encodes CASSPRVIRTGSDPDTQYF.